The clone carrying this T cell receptor (beta chain) was observed a few times. The data are from a study of T cells after yellow fever vaccination. A single record per CDR3 protein comes from TCRdb applying MiXCR to the 5' RACE reads. The sample has 95,000 to 100,000 distinct CDR3 sequences, roughly 6% seen once. The CDR3 spans 11 residues. Germline V CDR1 and CDR2: ENHRY, SYGVKD. V was clipped by 5 bases and J by 3 bases, with 5 bases between them. Sequencing was performed on CD8+ T cells sorted from PBMCs, taken 10 days after the yellow fever booster vaccination. The receptor's source is a man aged 18 to 30 who received the YFV17D yellow fever vaccine. The chain combines TRBV10-3 with TRBJ2-7; no reliable D call. The CDR3 sequence is CAISPDYEQYF. CDR3 nucleotide sequence: TGTGCCATCAGTCCCGACTACGAGCAGTACTTC.